These 10 T cell receptor beta chains were all obtained from the same sample, sequenced in a study of blood T cell repertoires in COVID-19. Profiling relied on immunoSEQ multiplex PCR, and the TCRdb table lists in-frame clones only, not all of them. The sample yields approximately 110,000 clones, more than 80% seen once. The specimen sequenced was peripheral blood. Receptor source: a woman aged 60 to 75 with COVID-19, enrolled during active disease.

In this sample, this clone turned up once. The V and J genes are TRBV6-6 and TRBJ1-6; D uncertain. CDR3 size: 12 residues. Trimming removed 8 bases from V and 14 bases from J, with 16 bases in between. The V gene's germline CDR1 is MNHNY and CDR2 SVGAGI (reference sequence). The DNA of the CDR3 is TGTGCCAGCGAGGCTTCCCCGGACTCCCTCCACTTT. Translation gives CASEASPDSLHF.

The chain is built from TRBV6-5 and TRBJ2-1; TRBD1 matches 7 bases. This CDR3 region has 15 residues. Germline V lookup: CDR1 MNHEY, CDR2 SVGAGI. V lost 6 bases and J lost 0; bases outside the gene matches: 5. The CDR3 protein is CASSVGGRSYNEQFF. The CDR3, as DNA: TGTGCCAGCAGCGTAGGGGGCCGCTCCTACAATGAGCAGTTCTTC.

This rearrangement joins TRBV6-4 to TRBJ2-7, with 9 bases that match TRBD2. In germline, CDR1 is MRHNA, CDR2 SNTAGT. The CDR3 has 15 amino acids. Trimming at V came to 5 bases and at J to 3 bases, leaving 8 bases not matched to a gene. CDR3 residues: CASSPSGEPFYEQYF. The CDR3 bases are TGTGCCAGCAGTCCTAGCGGGGAGCCTTTCTACGAGCAGTACTTC.

In this sample, this clone turned up a few times. This chain joins TRBV4-3 and TRBJ1-5; D is ambiguous. Trimming left V 4 bases short and J 5 bases short, with 15 bases between. The CDR3 is 15 amino acids. CDR1 is LGHNA, CDR2 YSLEER, per germline. CDR3 sequence (DNA): TGCGCCAGCAGCCCTCAGGAGGGATCAGATCAGCCCCAGCATTTT. Amino acid sequence: CASSPQEGSDQPQHF.

The chain is built from TRBV14 and TRBJ1-6; D might be TRBD1 (5 bases). Per germline, CDR1 SGHDN and CDR2 FVKESK. With 1 base removed from V and 7 bases from J, the gap between germline ends came to 11 bases. The CDR3 has 15 residues. The CDR3 DNA follows: TGTGCCAGCAGCCAAGGTAGGGGCAGGAATTCACCCCTCCACTTT. Amino acids: CASSQGRGRNSPLHF.

This chain connects TRBV20-1 to TRBJ2-3; D uncertain. The CDR3 covers 11 residues. Germline CDR1 is DFQATT and CDR2 is SNEGSKA (reference sequence). The ends were cut back, 6 bases at V and 3 bases at J, with 7 bases in the middle. As DNA, the CDR3 is TGCAGTGCCCGTACTACAGATACGCAGTATTTT. Translating gives CSARTTDTQYF.

This sequence joins TRBV7-9 and TRBJ1-6; possibly TRBD1 for D (5 bases). Trimming removed 5 bases at V and 9 bases at J, with 17 bases between. Germline lookup yields CDR1 SEHNR and CDR2 FQNEAQ (reference sequence). This CDR3 comprises 15 residues. This CDR3 is CASSPPRGEGSPLHF. CDR3 DNA sequence: TGTGCCAGCAGCCCCCCACGGGGGGAAGGTTCACCCCTCCACTTT.

The chain recombines TRBV7-8 with TRBJ1-6; 7 bases fit TRBD1. There are 14 residues in the CDR3. Per the germline V gene, CDR1 is SGHVS and CDR2 is FQNEAQ. Trimming took 6 bases from V and 9 from J; bases not matched to a gene: 8. DNA of the CDR3: TGTGCCAGCAGTCTTAACAGGGGTAGTTCACCCCTCCACTTT. Its protein is CASSLNRGSSPLHF.

This clone showed up just once. V gene TRBV7-3 combines with J gene TRBJ2-2; 7 bases align to TRBD1. V gave up 6 bases and J gave up 5 bases; unmatched junction bases: 12. This CDR3 has 16 residues. CDR1 SGHTA and CDR2 FQGTGA come from the germline V gene. CDR3 region: CASSLTGEVSTGELFF. For the CDR3, the DNA is TGTGCCAGCAGTCTTACAGGGGAAGTTTCAACCGGGGAGCTGTTTTTT.

The table lists this clone with a count of one. V is TRBV5-1 and J is TRBJ1-2; tentatively, D is TRBD1 (6 bases). Trimming took 1 base from V and 3 from J, leaving 10 bases between them. The germline gives CDR1 SGHRS, CDR2 YFSETQ. CDR3 length: 14 amino acids. CDR3 nucleotides: TGCGCCAGCAGCTTGCGGACAGCTGACTATGGCTACACCTTC. Protein sequence: CASSLRTADYGYTF.